The next 20 T cell receptor beta chains were all read from a single sample in a study of cytomegalovirus exposure and HLA in healthy donors. Primers: 60 Vbeta forward and 13 Jbeta reverse. Clones were sequenced by immunoSEQ multiplex PCR, and TCRdb holds only the in-frame ones, with some missing. The data hold approximately 170,000 clones, with around 86% observed a single time. Sequencing input: PBMCs. These receptors came from a human donor in good health.

This clone was found a few times. The gene calls are TRBV5-1 and TRBJ2-1; TRBD2 is a possible D gene (5 bases). The CDR3 is made up of 15 amino acids. Germline CDR1 SGHRS, CDR2 YFSETQ. Trimming pared 0 bases from V and 5 bases from J, leaving 12 bases between. The CDR3 sequence: CASSLVDSAHNEQFF. The DNA for the CDR3 is TGCGCCAGCAGCTTGGTCGATAGCGCCCACAATGAGCAGTTCTTC.

The count of this clone is one. The chain carries TRBV27 and TRBJ1-1; D unclear. Trimming shortened V by 5 bases and J by 3 bases, and 19 bases separated the two germline ends. CDR1 is MNHEY and CDR2 is SMNVEV in the germline V gene (reference sequence). The CDR3 is 16 amino acids. CDR3 coding DNA: TGTGCCAGCAGTCTCACCTCTCCGAGGTTGGACACTGAAGCTTTCTTT. Amino acid sequence: CASSLTSPRLDTEAFF.

This clone came up once. The genes are TRBV7-2 and TRBJ2-2, with 14 bases lining up with TRBD2. V lost 7 bases and J lost 7; bases outside the gene matches: 5. CDR3 size: 15 residues. Looked up from germline, CDR1 is SGHTA and CDR2 is FQGNSA. The CDR3 DNA is TGTGCCAGCACACTGGGACTAGCGGGGGTCGGGGAGCTGTTTTTT. Translated, it gives CASTLGLAGVGELFF.

The rearrangement uses TRBV9 and TRBJ2-2; D is perhaps TRBD1 (6 bases). Germline V gene data show CDR1 as SGDLS and CDR2 as YYNGEE. This CDR3 comprises 16 residues. The germline V and J ends were trimmed by 3 bases and 0 bases, with 12 bases remaining between them. The CDR3 DNA is TGTGCCAGCAGCGCTCACAGGGTCGCGAACACCGGGGAGCTGTTTTTT. Its translation is CASSAHRVANTGELFF.

The genes are TRBV29-1 and TRBJ2-3, with 13 nucleotides matching TRBD2. The CDR3 runs 15 residues. With 6 bases clipped from V and 3 bases from J, the junction kept 6 bases outside the gene matches. Germline CDR1 reads SQVTM; CDR2 reads ANQGSEA. The CDR3 protein is CSVRLLAGGTDTQYF. The CDR3 nucleotides read TGCAGCGTCCGTTTACTAGCGGGGGGGACAGATACGCAGTATTTT.

The V call is TRBV5-1, the J call TRBJ2-1; D remains unclear. Germline CDR1 SGHRS, CDR2 YFSETQ. The V end was cut by 4 bases, the J end by 4 bases, with 12 bases between. The CDR3 runs 14 residues. The CDR3 DNA reads as TGCGCCAGCAGCCCCTCAACAGTTTACAATGAGCAGTTCTTC. Amino acid sequence: CASSPSTVYNEQFF.

V gene TRBV5-1 combines with J gene TRBJ2-1, with D maybe TRBD1 (5 bases). The V end lost 0 bases, the J end lost 8 bases, and 9 bases lay between the germline ends. The CDR3 loop spans 13 amino acids. CDR1 is SGHRS, CDR2 YFSETQ, per germline. CDR3 residues: CASSLADRDEQFF. CDR3 nucleotides: TGCGCCAGCAGCTTGGCAGACAGAGATGAGCAGTTCTTC.

The V and J genes are TRBV6-1 and TRBJ2-5; D may be TRBD2 (8 bases). The tail of the sequence fits TRBJ2-7 better, so the J call may be wrong. Germline assignment: CDR1 MNHNS and CDR2 SASEGT. The CDR3 consists of 14 residues. The CDR3 bases are TGTGCCAGCAGTACGGGGGGGCAGGGGGGCGAGCAGTACTTC. As protein: CASSTGGQGGEQYF.

This sequence joins TRBV7-9 and TRBJ2-2; D may be TRBD2 (6 bases). Trimming shortened V by 1 base and J by 0 bases, and 9 bases separated the two germline ends. Germline values: CDR1 SEHNR, CDR2 FQNEAQ (reference sequence). The CDR3 is 16 residues long. CDR3 residues: CASSLDGGPNTGELFF. The DNA of the CDR3 is TGTGCCAGCAGCTTAGACGGAGGGCCGAACACCGGGGAGCTGTTTTTT.

This chain uses TRBV7-6 with TRBJ1-5, with D uncertain. Germline CDR1 SGHVS, CDR2 FNYEAQ. This CDR3 has 13 amino acids. V lost 1 base and J lost 6, with 7 bases in between. In nucleotides, the CDR3 is TGTGCCAGCAGCTTAGACGGGGTTCAGCCCCAGCATTTT. Translation gives CASSLDGVQPQHF.

The rearrangement uses TRBV5-1 and TRBJ1-4, with 7 bases fitting TRBD1. Germline CDR1 reads SGHRS; CDR2 reads YFSETQ. J lost 7 bases, V lost 7 bases, and 7 bases had no gene match. This CDR3 comprises 13 residues. The CDR3 DNA follows: TGCGCCAGCCATGACAGGGAAGGTGAAAAACTGTTTTTT. This codes for CASHDREGEKLFF.

V and J are TRBV6-5 and TRBJ2-7; D is undetermined. This CDR3 is built from 14 residues. Germline values: CDR1 MNHEY, CDR2 SVGAGI. V was trimmed by 5 bases and J by 2 bases, leaving 13 bases between them. CDR3 DNA sequence: TGTGCCAGCAGTGATGACGGGTATACCTACGAGCAGTACTTC. Its translation is CASSDDGYTYEQYF.

V is TRBV18 and J is TRBJ2-5; D may be TRBD2 (5 bases). Looked up from germline, CDR1 is KGHSH and CDR2 is LQKENI. The CDR3 loop spans 13 amino acids. Trimming shortened V by 5 bases and J by 0 bases, and 7 bases separated the two germline ends. CDR3 DNA sequence: TGTGCCAGCTCAGAGGGCTACCAAGAGACCCAGTACTTC. It specifies CASSEGYQETQYF.

The CDR3 bases are TGTGCCAGCAGTTACGCTAGACTCGGGGAGCTGTTTTTT. It yields the protein CASSYARLGELFF. J is TRBJ2-2 and V is TRBV27; D is undetermined. CDR3 length: 13 amino acids. Germline assignment: CDR1 MNHEY and CDR2 SMNVEV (reference sequence). Trimming pared 4 bases from V and 7 bases from J, leaving 10 bases between.

V usage is TRBV15 and J usage is TRBJ1-4; no reliable D call. CDR3 size: 11 residues. CDR1 LNHNV and CDR2 YYDKDF come from the germline V gene (reference sequence). V lost 5 bases, J lost 4 bases, and 2 bases lay in between. CDR3 protein: CATSLNEKLFF. The DNA for the CDR3 is TGTGCCACCAGCCTTAATGAAAAACTGTTTTTT.

This clone was recorded a few times. This chain joins TRBV5-1 and TRBJ2-7; 8 nucleotides agree with TRBD2. Germline V gene data show CDR1 as SGHRS and CDR2 as YFSETQ. This CDR3 is built from 15 residues. The V segment lost 0 bases and the J segment 2 bases; nucleotides outside the gene matches: 4. The CDR3 DNA reads as TGCGCCAGCAGCTTGGATGCGGGGGGTACCTACGAGCAGTACTTC. It yields the protein CASSLDAGGTYEQYF.

This clone was counted between two and nine times. The chain has TRBV25-1 and TRBJ2-7; tentative D call: TRBD1 (8 bases). Trimming left V 5 bases short and J 3 bases short, with 11 bases between. The length of the CDR3 is 13 residues. The germline gives CDR1 MGHDK, CDR2 SYGVNS. The CDR3 nucleotides read TGTGCCAGCAGTAGCGGGACAGGCTACGAGCAGTACTTC. Protein sequence: CASSSGTGYEQYF.

This chain connects TRBV6-1 to TRBJ2-5, with D unresolved. The germline V gene encodes CDR1 MNHNS and CDR2 SASEGT. This CDR3 region has 11 residues. The V and J ends lost 8 bases and 0 bases respectively, with 4 bases between them. The CDR3 coding sequence is TGTGCCAGCTCTCACCAAGAGACCCAGTACTTC. Residues: CASSHQETQYF.

In this sample, this clone turned up a few times. At one of its ends the junction is not consistent with the germline gene, which may arise from a read error. V usage is TRBV5-6 and J usage is TRBJ1-1; TRBD1 matches at 11 bases. This CDR3 contains 14 residues. Germline-derived CDR1 and CDR2 are SGHDT and YYEEEE. CDR3 protein: CASSLTGTGGLAVF. The CDR3 DNA reads TGTGCCAGCAGCTTAACCGGGACAGGGGGTCTAGCCGTCTTT.

The chain uses TRBV6-1 and TRBJ2-7; possibly TRBD2 for D (6 bases). The germline V and J ends were trimmed by 3 bases and 7 bases, with 25 bases remaining between them. This CDR3 contains 17 residues. Germline assignment: CDR1 MNHNS and CDR2 SASEGT. In nucleotides, the CDR3 is TGTGCCAGCAGTGACCGGCCCCTTCAGACTAGAGTCGGTGAGCAGTACTTC. Residues: CASSDRPLQTRVGEQYF.